This T cell receptor (beta chain) was sequenced for a study of T cells in Graves' hyperthyroidism and ophthalmopathy. Study-level results: Researchers report that a 13 V-J model separated ophthalmopathy from stable hyperthyroidism.

These patients, aged 18 to 65, had recently diagnosed hyperthyroidism lasting under 2 months. Pregnant or lactating patients were excluded, as were those with uncontrolled infection or other autoimmune disease. Thyroid ultrasound, orbital computed tomography, clinical symptoms, and serum thyroxine and TRAb underpinned diagnoses. Using RNA transcripts as the source, TCR beta CDR3 regions were amplified. HTBI primers were used for first-round RT-PCR of the TCR CDR3. TCRdb independently ran MiXCR on the multiplex PCR reads; one entry per CDR3 protein. Here the sample spans 750,000 to 900,000 distinct CDR3 sequences, roughly 37% being singletons. Worth noting for this clonotype: The antigen is not known.

The CDR3 covers 13 residues. Germline V gene data show CDR1 as MNHNY and CDR2 as SVGAGI (reference sequence). Deletions cut 2 bases from V and 0 bases from J, with 4 bases between. The V and J genes are TRBV6-6 and TRBJ1-2; D is ambiguous. The receptor was derived from a man between 18 and 29 years old with Graves' hyperthyroidism. Sequencing input: blood. CDR3 in amino acids: CASSYVSNYGYTF. The CDR3 DNA follows: TGTGCCAGCAGTTACGTTTCTAACTATGGCTACACCTTC.